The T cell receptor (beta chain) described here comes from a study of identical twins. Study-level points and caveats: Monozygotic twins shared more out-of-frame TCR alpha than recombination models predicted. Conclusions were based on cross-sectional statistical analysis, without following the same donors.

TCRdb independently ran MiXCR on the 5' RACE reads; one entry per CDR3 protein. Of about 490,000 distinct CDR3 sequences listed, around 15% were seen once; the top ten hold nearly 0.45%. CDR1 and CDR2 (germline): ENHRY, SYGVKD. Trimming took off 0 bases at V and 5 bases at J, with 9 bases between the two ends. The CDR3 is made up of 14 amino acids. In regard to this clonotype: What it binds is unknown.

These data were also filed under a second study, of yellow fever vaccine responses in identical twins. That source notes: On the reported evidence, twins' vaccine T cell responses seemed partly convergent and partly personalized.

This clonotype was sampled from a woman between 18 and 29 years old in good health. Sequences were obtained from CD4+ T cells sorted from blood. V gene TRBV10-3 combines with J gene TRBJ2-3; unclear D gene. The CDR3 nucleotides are TGTGCCATCAGTGAGTCGACGACCTTAGATACGCAGTATTTT. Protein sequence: CAISESTTLDTQYF.